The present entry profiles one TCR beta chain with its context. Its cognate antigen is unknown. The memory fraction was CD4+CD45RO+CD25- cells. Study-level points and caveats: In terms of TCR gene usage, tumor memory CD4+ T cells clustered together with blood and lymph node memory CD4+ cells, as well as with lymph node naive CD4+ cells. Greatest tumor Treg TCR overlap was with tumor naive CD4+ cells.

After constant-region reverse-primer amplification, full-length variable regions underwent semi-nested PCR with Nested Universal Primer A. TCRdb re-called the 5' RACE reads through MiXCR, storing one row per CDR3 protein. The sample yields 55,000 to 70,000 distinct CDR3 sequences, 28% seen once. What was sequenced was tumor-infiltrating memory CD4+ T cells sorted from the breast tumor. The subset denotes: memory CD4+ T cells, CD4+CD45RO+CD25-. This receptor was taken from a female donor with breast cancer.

The CDR3 sequence: CASSFGRGALGDTEAFF. The CDR3 DNA reads TGTGCCAGCAGTTTTGGGAGGGGGGCATTAGGGGACACTGAAGCTTTCTTT. The rearrangement joins TRBV12-3 or TRBV12-4 to TRBJ1-1, with a tentative D call TRBD1 (6 bases). Between the trimmed V and J ends, which lost 3 bases and 3 bases, there was a span of 20 bases. This CDR3 has 17 amino acids.